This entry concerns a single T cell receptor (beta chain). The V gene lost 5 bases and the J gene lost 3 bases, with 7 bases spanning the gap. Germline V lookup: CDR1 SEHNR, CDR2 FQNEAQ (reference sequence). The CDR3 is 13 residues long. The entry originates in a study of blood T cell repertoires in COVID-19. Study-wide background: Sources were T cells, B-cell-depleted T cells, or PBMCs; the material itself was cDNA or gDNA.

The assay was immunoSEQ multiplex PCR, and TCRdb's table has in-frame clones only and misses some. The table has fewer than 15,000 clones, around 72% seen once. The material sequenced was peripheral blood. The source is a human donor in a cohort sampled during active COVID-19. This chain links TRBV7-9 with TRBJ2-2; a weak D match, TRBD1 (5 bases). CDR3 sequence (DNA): TGTGCCAGCAGCCAACAGGACACCGGGGAGCTGTTTTTT. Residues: CASSQQDTGELFF. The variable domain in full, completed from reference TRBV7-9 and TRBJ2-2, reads DTGVSQNPRHKITKRGQNVTFRCDPISEHNRLYWYRQTLGQGPEFLTYFQNEAQLEKSRLLSDRFSAERPKGSFSTLEIQRTEQGDSAMYLCASSQQDTGELFFGEGSRLTVL.